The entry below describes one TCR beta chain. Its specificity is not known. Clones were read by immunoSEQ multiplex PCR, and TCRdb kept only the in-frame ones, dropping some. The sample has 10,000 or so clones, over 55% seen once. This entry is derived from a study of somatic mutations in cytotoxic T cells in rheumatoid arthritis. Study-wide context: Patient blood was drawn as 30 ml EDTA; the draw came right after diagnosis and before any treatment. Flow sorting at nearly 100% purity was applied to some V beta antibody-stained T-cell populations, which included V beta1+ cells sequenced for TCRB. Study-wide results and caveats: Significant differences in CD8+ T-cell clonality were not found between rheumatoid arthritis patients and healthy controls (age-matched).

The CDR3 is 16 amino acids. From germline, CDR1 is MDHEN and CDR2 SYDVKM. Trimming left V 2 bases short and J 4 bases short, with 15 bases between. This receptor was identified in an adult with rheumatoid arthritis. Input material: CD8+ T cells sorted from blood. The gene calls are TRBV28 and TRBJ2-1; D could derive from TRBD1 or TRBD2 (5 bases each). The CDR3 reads CASSLVGTEEYNEQFF. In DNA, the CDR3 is TGTGCCAGCAGTTTAGTGGGGACCGAGGAATACAATGAGCAGTTCTTC.